Detailed here is one TCR beta chain. The antigen is unknown. The sample belongs to a study of shared clonotypes between healthy human individuals. As for the study in general: The plates for each donor numbered three CD4 naive, three CD4 memory, two CD8 naive and one CD8 memory.

Sequenced by immunoSEQ multiplex PCR; TCRdb stores in-frame clones only, minus some. The repertoire includes roughly 1,600,000 clones, just under 99% of them detected once, and approximately 0.4% sits in the top ten. Trimming shortened V by 0 bases and J by 8 bases, and 12 bases separated the two germline ends. This CDR3 is 14 amino acids long. From germline, CDR1 is SGDLS and CDR2 YYNGEE. Overall study findings and caveats: Among donors, the sharing of clonotypes was expected to be influenced by sequencing depth. All-four-donor shared clonotypes had higher generation probabilities than non-shared clonotypes did. What limited the represented genetic and exposure-history diversity was the small number of donors.

The chain couples TRBV9 to TRBJ2-1; D is possibly TRBD2 (5 bases). The material sequenced was naive CD4+ T cells sorted from blood. Indicated subset: CD45RA+ positively selected. The sequence was obtained from a man aged 30 to 39 in good health. The CDR3 DNA reads as TGTGCCAGCAGCGTAGCGGCTAGCTCGGATGAGCAGTTCTTC. Amino acid sequence: CASSVAASSDEQFF.